This is a list of T cell receptor beta chains from one sample in a study of Ad26.COV2.S vaccination and SARS-CoV-2 variants. Data came from immunoSEQ multiplex PCR; TCRdb stores just in-frame clones and leaves some out. The sample has some 410,000 clones, about 90% seen once; the top ten hold less than 2%. Sequenced here: peripheral blood, sampled in a trial of Ad26.COV2.S vaccine versus placebo. These receptors all stem from a person between 18 and 60 years old who received the Ad26.COV2.S COVID-19 vaccine or a placebo. CDR3s leave out the opening cysteine and the closing phenylalanine or tryptophan. Fields, in order: J gene, V gene, clone size, CDR3 protein. Only part of the rows carry a size: once, few, many, or a class if the clone is expanded.

TRBJ1-2 TRBV20-1 - SAGYSGYT
TRBJ2-5 TRBV30 - AWSAGLAGGPGETQY
TRBJ1-1 TRBV5-6 - ASSYEGTDTEAF
TRBJ1-5 TRBV19 once ASSIAGGNQPQH
TRBJ2-1 TRBV6-2/TRBV6-3 - ASSYYPSEPSYNEQF
TRBJ2-3 TRBV9 - ASSGRDSTDTQY
TRBJ2-3 TRBV29-1 - SARYTDTQY
TRBJ1-2 TRBV18 - ASSHRDGGYT
TRBJ1-5 TRBV10-2 - ASSYSNQPQH
TRBJ1-1 TRBV5-1 - ASSTGQGDITEAF
TRBJ2-1 TRBV5-8 - ASTPRGQINNEQF
TRBJ2-7 TRBV9 - ASSVATSYEQY
TRBJ2-7 TRBV6-5 - ASHGDTYYEQY
TRBJ1-5 TRBV7-9 - ASSLNRDQPQH